The sample holds one count of the clone carrying this T cell receptor (beta chain). The data derive from a study of T cell responses to AZD1222 COVID-19 vaccine. Generated by immunoSEQ multiplex PCR, the TCRdb table keeps only in-frame clones and is missing some. In the table there are around 100,000 clones, 80% to 90% of which are singletons. Germline CDR1 and CDR2: LGHNA and YSLEER. V lost 0 bases, J lost 5 bases, and 11 bases lay in between. CDR3 length: 15 amino acids. This clonotype was sampled from an adult in good health. The sample here was peripheral blood, taken on day 0 of AZD1222 vaccination. The rearrangement joins TRBV4-3 to TRBJ2-1; D unresolved. DNA for the CDR3: TGCGCCAGCAGCCAAGAAGTTGGACGGCACAATGAGCAGTTCTTC. As protein: CASSQEVGRHNEQFF.